This T cell receptor beta chain was profiled in a study of monozygotic twins with cystic fibrosis. Remarks on this clone: Its matching antigen is unknown.

Trimming shortened V by 5 bases and J by 3 bases, and 14 bases separated the two germline ends. Germline V gene lookup returns CDR1 SGHTA and CDR2 FQGNSA. This CDR3 region has 14 residues. General study findings and limits: V usage most resembled the co-twin in 13 of 16 pairs.

Sequencing was performed with immunoSEQ multiplex PCR; in TCRdb, only in-frame clones are kept and a portion is missing. This sample has about 9,600 clones, with approximately 91% found just once. The rearrangement joins TRBV7-2 to TRBJ2-7; D remains ambiguous. The TCR comes from a boy aged 2 to 9 with cystic fibrosis. Material for sequencing was blood. The CDR3 DNA follows: TGTGCCAGCAGCCCCCATAGGGTTTTCTACGAGCAGTACTTC. Translation: CASSPHRVFYEQYF.